This TCR beta chain is from a study of blood T cell repertoires in COVID-19. The CDR3 spans 15 residues. The germline V gene has CDR1 SGHRS and CDR2 YFSETQ. The V end lost 4 bases, the J end lost 5 bases, and 16 bases lay between the germline ends. Per the study methods: Amplification of reference gene primers provided the estimated nucleated cell counts. The table came from immunoSEQ multiplex PCR; TCRdb's copy has only in-frame clones and leaves some out. V, J and clone size were drawn from that table, and D and trimming were deduced from the DNA. The sample has roughly 150,000 clones, 80% to 90% seen once.

The V call is TRBV5-1, the J call TRBJ2-1; D unclear. The sequencing input was peripheral blood. The receptor was derived from a woman of 80 years or more with acute or convalescent COVID-19. The CDR3 DNA is TGCGCCAGCAGCCCAATGGGTGGGCAGAACAATGAGCAGTTCTTC. It is translated as CASSPMGGQNNEQFF.